This T cell receptor (beta chain) was retrieved from a study of blood T cell repertoires in COVID-19. Study as a whole: The samples span acute and convalescent COVID-19 from the United States, Italy and Spain. PBMCs, B-cell-depleted T cells, or T cells provided the cDNA or gDNA that made up the material.

As processed by the authors: Estimation of nucleated cell counts relied on the amplification of reference gene primers. Data came from immunoSEQ multiplex PCR; TCRdb stores just in-frame clones and leaves some out. The DNA gave D and trimming, while V, J and clone size come from that table. The sample comprises under 350,000 clones, 83% of which are singletons, and less than 6% rests with the top ten. The CDR3 runs to 12 residues. CDR1 SGHRS and CDR2 YFSETQ come from the germline V gene. V lost 6 bases to trimming and J lost 1 base, with 7 bases between them. Input material: peripheral blood. The V gene is TRBV5-1, the J gene TRBJ1-2, with unresolved D. The receptor comes from a man aged 60-69 years who had recovered from COVID-19. CDR3 loop: CASKRDNYGYTF. As DNA, the CDR3 is TGCGCCAGCAAGCGGGATAACTATGGCTACACCTTC.